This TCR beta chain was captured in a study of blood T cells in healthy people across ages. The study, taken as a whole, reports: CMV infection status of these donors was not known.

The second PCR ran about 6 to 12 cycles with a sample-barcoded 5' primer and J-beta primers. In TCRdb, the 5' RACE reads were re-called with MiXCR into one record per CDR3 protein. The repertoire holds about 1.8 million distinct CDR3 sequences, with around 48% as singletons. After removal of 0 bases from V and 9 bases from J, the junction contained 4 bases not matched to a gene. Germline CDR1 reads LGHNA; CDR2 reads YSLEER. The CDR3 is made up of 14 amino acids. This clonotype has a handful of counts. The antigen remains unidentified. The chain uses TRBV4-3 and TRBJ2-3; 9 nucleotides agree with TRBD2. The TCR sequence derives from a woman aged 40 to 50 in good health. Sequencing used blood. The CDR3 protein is CASSQDSGGLTQYF. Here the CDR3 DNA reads TGCGCCAGCAGCCAAGATAGCGGGGGTTTAACGCAGTATTTT.